A single sample is the source of the 29 T cell receptor beta chains below, sequenced in a study of shared clonotypes between healthy human individuals. Repertoires were generated with immunoSEQ multiplex PCR, while TCRdb's copy carries only in-frame clones and drops some. The sample shows about 1.5 million clones, roughly 96% of them seen only once. Sequencing input: naive CD4+ T cells sorted from blood. Subset defined: CD45RA+ positively selected. The receptors were gathered from a man aged 25 to 40 in good health.

The chain recombines TRBV30 with TRBJ2-2; 13 positions match TRBD2. Germline CDR1 is GTSNPN and CDR2 is SVGIG (reference sequence). V shed 1 base and J 2 bases; nucleotides not matched to a gene: 4. The CDR3 covers 17 residues. The CDR3 region is CAWSAGLAGINTGELFF. CDR3 sequence (DNA): TGTGCCTGGAGTGCGGGACTAGCGGGAATCAACACCGGGGAGCTGTTTTTT.

CDR3 region: CASSYRSGFTDQPQHF. The CDR3 nucleotides are TGTGCCAGCAGTTACAGGTCTGGATTTACCGATCAGCCCCAGCATTTT. The rearrangement joins TRBV6-5 to TRBJ1-5; D is unresolved. The length of the CDR3 is 16 residues. V lost 2 bases to trimming and J lost 5 bases, with 16 bases between them. Germline values: CDR1 MNHEY, CDR2 SVGAGI.

This rearrangement joins TRBV5-1 to TRBJ1-1; no firm D call. CDR3 length: 16 amino acids. The ends were cut back, 5 bases at V and 6 bases at J, with 23 bases in the middle. Germline-derived CDR1 and CDR2 are SGHRS and YFSETQ. The CDR3 here is CASSPATGSGRSEAFF. CDR3 sequence (DNA): TGCGCCAGCAGTCCGGCAACGGGAAGCGGTAGATCTGAAGCTTTCTTT.

The genes are TRBV10-1 and TRBJ2-7; D may be TRBD1 or TRBD2 (6 bases each). Germline-derived CDR1 and CDR2 are WNHNN and SYGVQD (reference sequence). This CDR3 has 16 amino acids. V was shortened by 5 bases and J by 5 bases, with 22 bases between the two germline ends. CDR3 nucleotide sequence: TGCGCCAGCAGTCGTTCTGGAGGGGGAGGTGGGGACGAGCAGTACTTC. Protein: CASSRSGGGGGDEQYF.

The chain uses TRBV6-5 and TRBJ2-7, with D uncertain. This CDR3 is built from 15 residues. Per the germline V gene, CDR1 is MNHEY and CDR2 is SVGAGI. V shed 2 bases and J shed 2 bases, with 13 bases lying between them. The CDR3 loop is CASSYASLRAYEQYF. The CDR3 region has the DNA TGTGCCAGCAGTTACGCGTCACTAAGGGCCTACGAGCAGTACTTC.

The chain uses TRBV23-1 and TRBJ2-7; no firm D call. TRBV23-1 is reported as an ORF; its role is uncertain. With 8 bases removed from V and 4 bases from J, the gap between germline ends came to 6 bases. The CDR3 is 10 residues long. The CDR3 protein is CASPPYEQYF. The CDR3 DNA sequence: TGCGCCAGCCCCCCATACGAGCAGTACTTC.

On this clone: The same CDR3 is also encoded by other DNA sequences in this sample. The rearrangement links TRBV28 to TRBJ2-5; maybe TRBD1 (5 bases). The V end was cut by 5 bases, the J end by 3 bases, with 10 bases between. CDR1 and CDR2 from the germline V gene are MDHEN and SYDVKM. The CDR3 has 13 amino acids. Here the CDR3 reads CASSEGVEETQYF. In DNA form, the CDR3 reads TGTGCCAGCAGTGAAGGGGTAGAAGAGACCCAGTACTTC.

Details on this clone: The identical CDR3 is also encoded by other nucleotide sequences in the sample. The chain is built from TRBV9 and TRBJ2-7; D unresolved. Germline CDR1 is SGDLS and CDR2 is YYNGEE. The CDR3 is made up of 14 amino acids. V lost 0 bases and J lost 0, with 7 bases in between. The CDR3 sequence is CASSVVPSSYEQYF. DNA of the CDR3: TGTGCCAGCAGCGTAGTCCCTAGCTCCTACGAGCAGTACTTC.

This clone was recorded only once. The chain recombines TRBV19 with TRBJ2-1; tentative D call: TRBD2 (5 bases). There are 12 residues in the CDR3. CDR1 is LNHDA, CDR2 SQIVND, per germline (reference sequence). Trimming pared 6 bases from V and 10 bases from J, leaving 13 bases between. Here the CDR3 reads CASRTRRGEQFF. The DNA for the CDR3 is TGTGCCAGTAGGACACGTCGAGGGGAGCAGTTCTTC.

A word on this clone: At one of its ends the junction is not consistent with the germline gene, which may arise from a read error. This sequence joins TRBV7-7 and TRBJ2-3, with 7 bases fitting TRBD1. The germline gives CDR1 SSHAT, CDR2 FNYEAQ (reference sequence). This CDR3 is built from 14 residues. For the CDR3, the DNA is TGTGCTAGCAGCGCCGGGACAGTCACAGATACGCAGTATTTT. As protein: CASSAGTVTDTQYF.

This clone was seen only once. The V call is TRBV5-6, the J call TRBJ2-7; weak D call: TRBD1 (5 bases). Trimming took 0 bases from V and 6 from J, leaving 13 bases between them. The CDR3 runs 14 residues. Germline CDR1 SGHDT, CDR2 YYEEEE. The CDR3 bases are TGTGCCAGCAGCTTGGTAAAAGGGGCCAGCGAGCAGTACTTC. Amino acid sequence: CASSLVKGASEQYF.

This clone was found once. Other DNA variants within this sample encode the same CDR3. The CDR3: CASSRGTGGPDTQYF. The CDR3 coding sequence is TGCGCCAGCAGCCGCGGGACAGGGGGTCCAGATACGCAGTATTTT. V and J are TRBV5-1 and TRBJ2-3; 11 nucleotides agree with TRBD1. The CDR3 spans 15 residues. CDR1 SGHRS and CDR2 YFSETQ come from the germline V gene. Trimming cost V 4 bases and J 4 bases; bases outside gene matches: 5.

DNA for the CDR3: TGTGCCAGCAGCTTAGTCCGGAACACAGATACGCAGTATTTT. It specifies CASSLVRNTDTQYF. The rearrangement joins TRBV7-2 to TRBJ2-3; D gene ambiguous. The germline V and J ends were trimmed by 1 base and 2 bases, with 7 bases remaining between them. The CDR3 length is 14 residues. CDR1 and CDR2 (germline): SGHTA, FQGNSA.

J is TRBJ1-3 and V is TRBV15; the D is unclear. V was pared by 7 bases and J by 0 bases, with 10 bases between. Germline V gene data show CDR1 as LNHNV and CDR2 as YYDKDF (reference sequence). There are 14 residues in the CDR3. The DNA of the CDR3 is TGTGCCACCAAGCTTCAGGCCTCTGGAAACACCATATATTTT. It translates to CATKLQASGNTIYF.

J is TRBJ1-1 and V is TRBV5-1, with D tentatively TRBD1 (6 bases). V was cut by 5 bases and J by 4 bases, with 18 bases left in between. Germline V lookup: CDR1 SGHRS, CDR2 YFSETQ. The CDR3 is made up of 15 amino acids. This CDR3 is CASRPSSGAGTEAFF. CDR3 bases: TGCGCCAGCAGGCCTAGTTCGGGGGCTGGCACTGAAGCTTTCTTT.

The rearrangement uses TRBV7-9 and TRBJ1-1; D remains unclear. The CDR3 covers 14 residues. The ends were cut back, 2 bases at V and 1 base at J, with 8 bases in the middle. Germline V gene data show CDR1 as SEHNR and CDR2 as FQNEAQ (reference sequence). The CDR3 reads CASSLMAENTEAFF. The CDR3 DNA reads as TGTGCCAGCAGCTTAATGGCAGAGAACACTGAAGCTTTCTTT.

V is TRBV5-4 and J is TRBJ2-3, with D possibly being TRBD1 or TRBD2 (5 bases each). Germline V CDR1 and CDR2: SGHNT, YYREEE (reference sequence). The V and J ends lost 0 bases and 0 bases respectively, with 14 bases between them. This CDR3 is 17 amino acids long. CDR3 in DNA: TGTGCCAGCAGCTTGGGTGGTGGGGGATCTAGCACAGATACGCAGTATTTT. Its protein is CASSLGGGGSSTDTQYF.

This sequence joins TRBV7-9 and TRBJ1-1; tentatively, D is TRBD1 (5 bases). Germline CDR1 SEHNR, CDR2 FQNEAQ (reference sequence). Trimming cost V 0 bases and J 1 base, with 15 bases left between them. The CDR3 length is 17 residues. CDR3 in amino acids: CASSLAGGYEKNTEAFF. In nucleotides, the CDR3 is TGTGCCAGCAGCTTAGCGGGGGGTTACGAAAAGAACACTGAAGCTTTCTTT.

J is TRBJ2-7 and V is TRBV7-2; weak D call: TRBD2 (6 bases). CDR3 length: 15 amino acids. The germline V gene encodes CDR1 SGHTA and CDR2 FQGNSA. Deletions cut 5 bases from V and 5 bases from J, with 19 bases between. The CDR3 DNA follows: TGTGCCAGCAGCCCTCACGTGGGGGAGGAAAACGAGCAGTACTTC. Protein sequence: CASSPHVGEENEQYF.

V is TRBV29-1 and J is TRBJ2-2; D is undetermined. Germline V gene data show CDR1 as SQVTM and CDR2 as ANQGSEA. Between the trimmed V and J ends, which lost 4 bases and 2 bases, there was a span of 5 bases. The CDR3 runs 12 residues. CDR3 DNA sequence: TGCAGCGTTGCGGTAAACACCGGGGAGCTGTTTTTT. This codes for CSVAVNTGELFF.

The count of this clone is one. The rearrangement uses TRBV7-9 and TRBJ2-1; 10 bases agree with TRBD1. Germline CDR1 reads SEHNR; CDR2 reads FQNEAQ (reference sequence). There are 16 residues in the CDR3. Trimming at V came to 2 bases and at J to 5 bases, leaving 6 bases not matched to a gene. The CDR3 nucleotides read TGTGCCAGCAGCTTAAGACCCGGACAGGGGGACAATGAGCAGTTCTTC. Translating it yields CASSLRPGQGDNEQFF.

J is TRBJ2-1 and V is TRBV27, with D maybe TRBD1 (6 bases). V lost 5 bases to trimming and J lost 3 bases, with 14 bases between them. Germline lookup yields CDR1 MNHEY and CDR2 SMNVEV (reference sequence). The CDR3 has 15 amino acids. CDR3 DNA: TGTGCCAGCAGTCCCGCTGGGACACTCTACAATGAGCAGTTCTTC. Residues: CASSPAGTLYNEQFF.

On this clone itself: The identical CDR3 is also encoded by other nucleotide sequences in the sample. The chain couples TRBV11-2 to TRBJ2-5; D remains unclear. CDR3 length: 12 residues. With 1 base removed from V and 3 bases from J, the gap between germline ends came to 3 bases. Germline values: CDR1 SGHAT, CDR2 FQNNGV. CDR3 DNA: TGTGCCAGCAGCTTAGGGGAAGAGACCCAGTACTTC. Its protein product is CASSLGEETQYF.

The chain combines TRBV11-2 with TRBJ2-7, with D perhaps matching TRBD2 (5 bases). The germline V gene has CDR1 SGHAT and CDR2 FQNNGV. CDR3 length: 15 residues. V dropped 3 bases and J dropped 3 bases, with 15 bases sitting between them. The CDR3 loop is CASSLVSAPLYEQYF. The CDR3 bases are TGTGCCAGCAGCTTGGTTAGCGCCCCTCTCTACGAGCAGTACTTC.

This sequence joins TRBV18 and TRBJ2-1; D unclear. This CDR3 is built from 14 residues. With 5 bases removed from V and 4 bases from J, the gap between germline ends came to 12 bases. Germline CDR1 and CDR2: KGHSH and LQKENI. As DNA, the CDR3 is TGTGCCAGCTCAGCTTCCGCGACTTACAATGAGCAGTTCTTC. Its translation: CASSASATYNEQFF.

This chain joins TRBV5-1 and TRBJ1-1; possibly TRBD1 for D (6 bases). Looked up from germline, CDR1 is SGHRS and CDR2 is YFSETQ. The CDR3 extends over 13 amino acids. The germline V and J ends were trimmed by 4 bases and 4 bases, with 11 bases remaining between them. CDR3: CASSKTGLTEAFF. Written as DNA, the CDR3 is TGCGCCAGCAGCAAAACAGGGCTCACTGAAGCTTTCTTT.

The V gene is TRBV30, the J gene TRBJ2-7; perhaps TRBD2 as D (5 bases). Trimming pared 2 bases from V and 0 bases from J, leaving 8 bases between. This CDR3 has 13 residues. CDR1 is GTSNPN, CDR2 SVGIG, per germline (reference sequence). The CDR3 spells CAWSSGASYEQYF. CDR3 in DNA: TGTGCCTGGAGTAGCGGAGCCTCCTACGAGCAGTACTTC.

The table lists this clone with a count of one. V is TRBV9 and J is TRBJ2-5; D not resolved. Germline V gene data show CDR1 as SGDLS and CDR2 as YYNGEE. The CDR3 sequence is 14 residues long. Trimming removed 0 bases at V and 2 bases at J, with 8 bases between. CDR3 sequence (DNA): TGTGCCAGCAGCGTAGGGCAGATTCAAGAGACCCAGTACTTC. Encoded protein: CASSVGQIQETQYF.

The rearrangement links TRBV5-4 to TRBJ2-2; 12 nucleotides match TRBD2. The CDR3 has 15 amino acids. Losses at the gene ends were 0 bases for V and 9 bases for J; bases not matched to a gene: 3. Germline V gene sequence: CDR1 SGHNT, CDR2 YYREEE (reference sequence). The CDR3 reads CASSLGTSGARELFF. In DNA form, the CDR3 reads TGTGCCAGCAGCTTGGGGACTAGCGGGGCTAGGGAGCTGTTTTTT.